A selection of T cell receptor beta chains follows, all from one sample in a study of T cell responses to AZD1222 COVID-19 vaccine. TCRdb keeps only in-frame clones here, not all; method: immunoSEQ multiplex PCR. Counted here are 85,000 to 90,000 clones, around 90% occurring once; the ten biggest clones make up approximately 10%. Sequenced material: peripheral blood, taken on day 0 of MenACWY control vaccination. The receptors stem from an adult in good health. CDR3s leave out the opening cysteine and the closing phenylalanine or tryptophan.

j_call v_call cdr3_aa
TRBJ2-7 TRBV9 ASSVAPVSYEQY
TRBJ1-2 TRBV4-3 ASSQVPRASYT
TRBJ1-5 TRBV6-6 ASSYTGTGGNQPQH
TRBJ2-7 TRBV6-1 ASSDATGGVYEQY
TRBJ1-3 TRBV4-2 ASSQDEGNTIY
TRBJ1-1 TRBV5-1 ASSLEAGDTEAF
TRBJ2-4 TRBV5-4 ASQRGTENIQY
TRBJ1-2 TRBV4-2 ASSEDVQGDGYT
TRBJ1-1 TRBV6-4 ASSDTQSAGFEAF
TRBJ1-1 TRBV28 ASSLGRGVRAF
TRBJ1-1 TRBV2 ADKGGSDTEAF
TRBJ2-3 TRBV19 ASSRRGQGTDTQY
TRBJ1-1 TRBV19 ASRRRGGVNTEAF
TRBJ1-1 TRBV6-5 ASSPEEGRRAF
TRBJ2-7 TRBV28 ASTRTSGAPYEQY